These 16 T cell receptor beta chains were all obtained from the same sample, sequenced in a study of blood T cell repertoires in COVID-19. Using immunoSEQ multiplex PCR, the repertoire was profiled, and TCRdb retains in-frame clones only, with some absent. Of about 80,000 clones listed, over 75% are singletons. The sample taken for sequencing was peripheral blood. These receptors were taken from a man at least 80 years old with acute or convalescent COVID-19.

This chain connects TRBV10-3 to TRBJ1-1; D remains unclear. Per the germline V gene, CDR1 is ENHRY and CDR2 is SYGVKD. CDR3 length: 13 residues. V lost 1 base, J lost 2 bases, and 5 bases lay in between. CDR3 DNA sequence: TGTGCCATCAGTGAGTTGGCAAACACTGAAGCTTTCTTT. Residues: CAISELANTEAFF.

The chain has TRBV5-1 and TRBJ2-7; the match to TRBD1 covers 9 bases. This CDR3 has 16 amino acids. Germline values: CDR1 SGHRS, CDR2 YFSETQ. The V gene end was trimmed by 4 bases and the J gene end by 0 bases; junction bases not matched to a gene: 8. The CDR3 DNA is TGCGCCAGCAGCCTCGGGACAGGGAGTGCCTCCTACGAGCAGTACTTC. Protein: CASSLGTGSASYEQYF.

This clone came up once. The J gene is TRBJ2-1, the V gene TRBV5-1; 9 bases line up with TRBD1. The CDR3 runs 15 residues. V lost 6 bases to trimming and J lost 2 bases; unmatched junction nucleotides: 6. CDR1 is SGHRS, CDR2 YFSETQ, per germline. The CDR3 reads CASNPGQGTYNEQFF. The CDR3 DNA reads TGCGCCAGCAACCCGGGACAGGGCACCTACAATGAGCAGTTCTTC. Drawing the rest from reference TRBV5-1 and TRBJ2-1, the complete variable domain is KAGVTQTPRYLIKTRGQQVTLSCSPISGHRSVSWYQQTPGQGLQFLFEYFSETQRNKGNFPGRFSGRQFSNSRSEMNVSTLELGDSALYLCASNPGQGTYNEQFFGPGTRLTVL.

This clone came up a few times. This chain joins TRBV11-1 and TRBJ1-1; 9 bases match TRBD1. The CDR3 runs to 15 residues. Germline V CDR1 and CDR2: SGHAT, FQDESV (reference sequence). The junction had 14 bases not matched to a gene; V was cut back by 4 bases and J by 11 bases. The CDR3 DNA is TGTGCCAGCAGCTCCTCCCGGGACAGGGCGAGAGAGGCTTTCTTT. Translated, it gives CASSSSRDRAREAFF. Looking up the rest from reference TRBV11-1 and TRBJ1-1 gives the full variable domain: EAEVAQSPRYKITEKSQAVAFWCDPISGHATLYWYRQILGQGPELLVQFQDESVVDDSQLPKDRFSAERLKGVDSTLKIQPAELGDSAMYLCASSSSRDRAREAFFGQGTRLTVV.

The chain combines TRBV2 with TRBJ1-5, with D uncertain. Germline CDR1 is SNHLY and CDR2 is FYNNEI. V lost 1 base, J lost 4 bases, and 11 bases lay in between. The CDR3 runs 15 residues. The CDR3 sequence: CASSEVAIFNQPQHF. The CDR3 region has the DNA TGTGCCAGCAGTGAAGTGGCCATCTTTAATCAGCCCCAGCATTTT. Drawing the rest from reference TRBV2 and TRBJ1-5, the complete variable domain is EPEVTQTPSHQVTQMGQEVILRCVPISNHLYFYWYRQILGQKVEFLVSFYNNEISEKSEIFDDQFSVERPDGSNFTLKIRSTKLEDSAMYFCASSEVAIFNQPQHFGDGTRLSIL.

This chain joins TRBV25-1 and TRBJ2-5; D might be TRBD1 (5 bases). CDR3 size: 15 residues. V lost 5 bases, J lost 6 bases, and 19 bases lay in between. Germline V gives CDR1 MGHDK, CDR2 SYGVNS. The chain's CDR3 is CASSSAGSKQQTQYF. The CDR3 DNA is TGTGCCAGCAGTTCGGCAGGGTCCAAGCAACAGACCCAGTACTTC.

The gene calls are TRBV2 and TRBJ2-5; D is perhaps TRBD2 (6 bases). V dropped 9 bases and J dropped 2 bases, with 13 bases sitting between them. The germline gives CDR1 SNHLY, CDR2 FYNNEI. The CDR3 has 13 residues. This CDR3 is CASNPGLQETQYF. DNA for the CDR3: TGTGCCAGTAACCCGGGACTGCAAGAGACCCAGTACTTC.

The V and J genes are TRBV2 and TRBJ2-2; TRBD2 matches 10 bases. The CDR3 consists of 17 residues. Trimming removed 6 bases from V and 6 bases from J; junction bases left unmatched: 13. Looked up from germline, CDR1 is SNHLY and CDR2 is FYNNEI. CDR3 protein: CASSNQIRAGGPGELFF. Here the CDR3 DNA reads TGTGCCAGCAGCAACCAGATCCGAGCGGGGGGGCCCGGGGAGCTGTTTTTT.

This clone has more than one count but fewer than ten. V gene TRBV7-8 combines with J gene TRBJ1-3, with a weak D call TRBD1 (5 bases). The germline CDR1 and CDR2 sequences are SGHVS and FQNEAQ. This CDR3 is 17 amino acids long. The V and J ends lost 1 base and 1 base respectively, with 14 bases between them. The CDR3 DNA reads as TGTGCCAGCAGCTTAGTGGCAGGGTCAAAGTCTGGAAACACCATATATTTT. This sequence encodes CASSLVAGSKSGNTIYF.

CDR3 sequence (DNA): TGTGCCAGCAGCCAGGGAACAGCGGGGGAAGAGACCCAGTACTTC. Residues: CASSQGTAGEETQYF. The chain recombines TRBV4-2 with TRBJ2-5; 8 nucleotides align to TRBD2. The CDR3 length is 15 residues. Germline CDR1 LGHNA, CDR2 YNFKEQ. V trimming: 3 bases; J trimming: 3 bases; junction bases outside the gene matches: 6.

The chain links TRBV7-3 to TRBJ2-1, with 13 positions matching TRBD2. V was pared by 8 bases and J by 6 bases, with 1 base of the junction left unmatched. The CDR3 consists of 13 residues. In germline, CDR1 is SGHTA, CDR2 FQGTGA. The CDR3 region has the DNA TGTGCCAGCGGACTAGCGGGGGTCAATGAGCAGTTCTTC. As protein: CASGLAGVNEQFF.

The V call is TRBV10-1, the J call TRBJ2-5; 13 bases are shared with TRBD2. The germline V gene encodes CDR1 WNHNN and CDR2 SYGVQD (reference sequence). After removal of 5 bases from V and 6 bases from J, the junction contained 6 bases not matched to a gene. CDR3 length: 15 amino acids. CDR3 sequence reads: CASSPGLAGVKTQYF. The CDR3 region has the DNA TGCGCCAGCAGTCCCGGACTAGCGGGGGTAAAGACCCAGTACTTC.

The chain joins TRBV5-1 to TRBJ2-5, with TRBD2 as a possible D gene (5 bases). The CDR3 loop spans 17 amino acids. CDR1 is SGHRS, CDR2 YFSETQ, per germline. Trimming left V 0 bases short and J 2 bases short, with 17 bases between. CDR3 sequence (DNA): TGCGCCAGCAGCTTGGGCCTCCAACGAGGGTTACAAGAGACCCAGTACTTC. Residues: CASSLGLQRGLQETQYF.

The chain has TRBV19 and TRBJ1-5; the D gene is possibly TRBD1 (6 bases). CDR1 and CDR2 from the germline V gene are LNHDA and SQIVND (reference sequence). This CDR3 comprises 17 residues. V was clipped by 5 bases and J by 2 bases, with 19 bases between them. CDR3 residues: CASSASDRSSGNQPQHF. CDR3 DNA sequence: TGTGCCAGTAGTGCCTCCGACAGGTCGTCTGGCAATCAGCCCCAGCATTTT.

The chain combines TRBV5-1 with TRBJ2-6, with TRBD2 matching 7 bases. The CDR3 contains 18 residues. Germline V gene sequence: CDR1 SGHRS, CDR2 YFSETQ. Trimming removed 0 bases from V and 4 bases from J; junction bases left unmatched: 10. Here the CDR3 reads CASSLGRRGIFGANVLTF. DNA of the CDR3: TGCGCCAGCAGCTTGGGTCGGCGGGGGATCTTCGGGGCCAACGTCCTGACTTTC.

CDR3 nucleotide sequence: TGTGCCAGCACCCTATGGGGGGAGCTGTTTTTT. It specifies CASTLWGELFF. The chain uses TRBV12-3 or TRBV12-4 and TRBJ2-2, with D uncertain. The length of the CDR3 is 11 residues. With 7 bases removed from V and 8 bases from J, the gap between germline ends came to 8 bases.